This T cell receptor beta chain stems from a study of blood T cell repertoires in COVID-19. Profiled with immunoSEQ multiplex PCR; TCRdb holds only in-frame clones, not every one. The sample carries 160,000 or so clones, 81% recorded once. Germline CDR1 reads SGHVS; CDR2 reads FNYEAQ. This CDR3 is built from 17 residues. V lost 5 bases and J 2 bases, leaving 19 bases between the germline ends. Sequences were obtained from PBMCs or T cells enriched from blood (not recorded which). This receptor was identified in a woman between 40 and 55 years old with acute COVID-19. The gene calls are TRBV7-6 and TRBJ1-3, with D perhaps matching TRBD1 (5 bases). CDR3 amino acids: CASSPDSQGLTGNTIYF. The CDR3 DNA reads as TGTGCCAGCAGCCCGGACTCCCAGGGACTTACTGGAAACACCATATATTTT.